The 27 T cell receptor beta chains given below trace back to one sample, sequenced in a study of cytomegalovirus exposure and HLA in healthy donors. The PCR had 60 Vbeta and 13 Jbeta primers. TCRdb's table, derived via immunoSEQ multiplex PCR, lists solely in-frame clones and lacks some. This table has approximately 190,000 clones, around 84% appearing once. Input material: PBMCs. The receptors come from a man aged 35 to 55 in good health and CMV-seropositive.

This rearrangement joins TRBV5-1 to TRBJ2-3, with TRBD2 matching 11 bases. This CDR3 is built from 14 residues. V shed 7 bases, J shed 5 bases, and the junction held 6 bases outside the gene matches. Germline lookup yields CDR1 SGHRS and CDR2 YFSETQ. CDR3 sequence (DNA): TGCGCCAGCTTTTTAGCGGGAGGGCAAGATACGCAGTATTTT. It is translated as CASFLAGGQDTQYF.

The V gene is TRBV29-1, the J gene TRBJ2-3, with 12 nucleotides matching TRBD2. V trimming: 6 bases; J trimming: 4 bases; junction bases outside the gene matches: 5. Germline V gives CDR1 SQVTM, CDR2 ANQGSEA. This CDR3 spans 14 amino acids. The CDR3 DNA reads as TGCAGCGTCCCCTCTAGCGGGGGGGCAGATACGCAGTATTTT. Its translation is CSVPSSGGADTQYF.

This sequence joins TRBV7-9 and TRBJ1-2; TRBD1 matches 8 bases. CDR1 and CDR2 (germline): SEHNR, FQNEAQ (reference sequence). The V gene end was trimmed by 2 bases and the J gene end by 8 bases; junction bases not matched to a gene: 7. This CDR3 region has 14 residues. CDR3 sequence reads: CASSLIAGGEGYTF. The DNA of the CDR3 is TGTGCCAGCAGCTTAATCGCAGGGGGCGAGGGCTACACCTTC.

In this sample, this clone turned up once. The genes are TRBV5-5 and TRBJ2-5; D is perhaps TRBD2 (5 bases). V lost 0 bases and J lost 4, with 10 bases in between. Germline V gene data show CDR1 as SGHKS and CDR2 as YYEKEE (reference sequence). The CDR3 length is 14 residues. The CDR3 DNA is TGTGCCAGCAGCTTGGGTAGCGAGGTAGAGACCCAGTACTTC. This gives the protein CASSLGSEVETQYF.

CDR3 protein: CASSCLAGGNTSTDTQYF. For the CDR3, the DNA is TGTGCCAGCAGCTGTTTAGCGGGGGGTAACACTAGCACAGATACGCAGTATTTT. V and J are TRBV7-3 and TRBJ2-3; TRBD2 aligns across 10 bases. Germline V gene data show CDR1 as SGHTA and CDR2 as FQGTGA. The CDR3 runs 18 residues. Germline trimming cut 4 bases from V and 0 bases from J; bases unmatched to any gene: 10.

This sequence joins TRBV7-8 and TRBJ2-7; 11 bases map to TRBD2. The CDR3 has 17 residues. V dropped 3 bases and J dropped 6; count of bases not matched to a gene: 13. Germline CDR1 SGHVS, CDR2 FQNEAQ. The CDR3 reads CASSFLGTSGGGSEQYF. The CDR3 nucleotides read TGTGCCAGCAGCTTTCTTGGGACTAGCGGAGGGGGAAGCGAGCAGTACTTC. Combining the CDR3 with reference TRBV7-8 and TRBJ2-7 gives the whole variable domain GAGVSQSPRYKVAKRGQDVALRCDPISGHVSLFWYQQALGQGPEFLTYFQNEAQLDKSGLPSDRFFAERPEGSVSTLKIQRTQQEDSAVYLCASSFLGTSGGGSEQYFGPGTRLTVT.

This clone was recorded a few times. This rearrangement joins TRBV5-1 to TRBJ2-7, with 10 bases matching TRBD1. J was trimmed by 4 bases and V by 4 bases; bases with no gene match: 5. Germline CDR1 is SGHRS and CDR2 is YFSETQ. The CDR3 loop spans 14 amino acids. The CDR3 here is CASSGRTGGYEQYF. CDR3 sequence (DNA): TGCGCCAGCAGCGGTCGGACAGGGGGTTACGAGCAGTACTTC.

This chain uses TRBV19 with TRBJ2-1, with 12 bases identical to TRBD1. This CDR3 has 19 amino acids. V shed 5 bases, J shed 2 bases, and the junction held 13 bases outside the gene matches. CDR1 and CDR2 (germline): LNHDA, SQIVND (reference sequence). CDR3 bases: TGTGCCAGTAGTTCGACCCCCGGGACAGGGGGCGCAACCTACAATGAGCAGTTCTTC. It yields the protein CASSSTPGTGGATYNEQFF.

The chain couples TRBV5-6 to TRBJ2-3; 8 bases line up with TRBD2. The V and J ends lost 3 bases and 7 bases, in that order; junction bases with no gene match: 13. The length of the CDR3 is 16 residues. Germline V gene data show CDR1 as SGHDT and CDR2 as YYEEEE. The CDR3 nucleotides are TGTGCCAGCAGCTCGACCGGGACTAGTCGTACGAATACGCAGTATTTT. Encoded protein: CASSSTGTSRTNTQYF.

CDR3 region: CASSLETASNSPLHF. CDR3 DNA sequence: TGTGCCAGCAGCTTAGAGACAGCGTCAAATTCACCCCTCCACTTT. This rearrangement joins TRBV11-2 to TRBJ1-6; D perhaps matches TRBD1 (5 bases). V was pared by 0 bases and J by 7 bases, with 10 bases between. The germline V gene encodes CDR1 SGHAT and CDR2 FQNNGV. CDR3 length: 15 residues.

This rearrangement joins TRBV25-1 to TRBJ1-2, with D maybe TRBD1 (5 bases). The germline V gene encodes CDR1 MGHDK and CDR2 SYGVNS. The V gene lost 6 bases and the J gene lost 1 base, with 6 bases spanning the gap. The CDR3 runs 12 residues. The CDR3 spells CASRRGNYGYTF. The CDR3 DNA is TGTGCCAGCAGAAGGGGTAACTATGGCTACACCTTC.

V is TRBV9 and J is TRBJ1-2; possible D gene TRBD1, 5 bases. The CDR3 loop spans 14 amino acids. CDR1 is SGDLS, CDR2 YYNGEE, per germline. The germline V and J ends were trimmed by 0 bases and 4 bases, with 10 bases remaining between them. CDR3 nucleotide sequence: TGTGCCAGCAGCGTAGGGCAGGGATCCTATGGCTACACCTTC. As protein: CASSVGQGSYGYTF.

This clone was counted a single time. The chain recombines TRBV10-2 with TRBJ1-5; D perhaps matches TRBD1 (6 bases). V was clipped by 0 bases and J by 7 bases, with 19 bases between them. Germline CDR1 is WSHSY and CDR2 is SAAADI. This CDR3 is built from 17 residues. The CDR3 DNA reads as TGCGCCAGCAGTGAGTCCGAGGCAGGGGTATATGGACAGCCCCAGCATTTT. As protein: CASSESEAGVYGQPQHF.

This chain joins TRBV29-1 and TRBJ2-5; a weak D match, TRBD2 (6 bases). Germline CDR1 and CDR2: SQVTM and ANQGSEA. Deletions cut 6 bases from V and 5 bases from J, with 16 bases between. The CDR3 extends over 13 amino acids. The CDR3 DNA is TGCAGCGTGGGGGGACGGTTGACGGAGACCCAGTACTTC. Residues: CSVGGRLTETQYF. Supplemented by reference TRBV29-1 and TRBJ2-5, the full variable domain reads SAVISQKPSRDICQRGTSLTIQCQVDSQVTMMFWYRQQPGQSLTLIATANQGSEATYESGFVIDKFPISRPNLTFSTLTVSNMSPEDSSIYLCSVGGRLTETQYFGPGTRLLVL.

The rearrangement links TRBV28 to TRBJ1-2; 9 bases line up with TRBD1. With V trimmed by 5 bases and J by 4 bases, 17 bases remained unmatched. The CDR3 is made up of 18 amino acids. Germline V gene lookup returns CDR1 MDHEN and CDR2 SYDVKM. For the CDR3, the DNA is TGTGCCAGCAGTACCATACAGGGGGCCCGGAGGAGTTCCTATGGCTACACCTTC. It codes for CASSTIQGARRSSYGYTF.

As concerns this clone: At one end, the junction sequence differs from germline, possibly due to a read error. This chain connects TRBV6-1 to TRBJ1-2; D is unresolved. The V gene's germline CDR1 is MNHNS and CDR2 SASEGT. The CDR3 has 13 residues. The CDR3 DNA reads as TGTGCCAGCAGTGACGCTGCGAACTCTGGCTACACCTTC. Amino acid sequence: CASSDAANSGYTF.

This clone was found once. The gene calls are TRBV27 and TRBJ1-5; D unresolved. The length of the CDR3 is 15 residues. Germline CDR1 is MNHEY and CDR2 is SMNVEV (reference sequence). With 5 bases removed from V and 7 bases from J, the gap between germline ends came to 18 bases. The CDR3 DNA is TGTGCCAGCAGTCCCAGAGGGAGGGCGGAACAGCCCCAGCATTTT. Amino acid sequence: CASSPRGRAEQPQHF.

J is TRBJ2-2 and V is TRBV7-9; 9 nucleotides agree with TRBD1. V shed 3 bases, J shed 1 base, and the junction held 9 bases outside the gene matches. This CDR3 region has 18 residues. Looked up from germline, CDR1 is SEHNR and CDR2 is FQNEAQ (reference sequence). The CDR3 region is CASSFRDRAPGNTGELFF. The CDR3 nucleotides are TGTGCCAGCAGCTTCCGGGACAGGGCCCCGGGGAACACCGGGGAGCTGTTTTTT.

The chain uses TRBV6-5 and TRBJ1-1; 8 nucleotides align to TRBD1. The J segment lost 10 bases and the V segment lost 6 bases, leaving 10 bases of the junction unmatched. CDR3 length: 13 residues. Germline V lookup: CDR1 MNHEY, CDR2 SVGAGI. The DNA for the CDR3 is TGTGCCAGCAGCAGGACAGGGTTTGCGAGAGCTTTCTTT. It specifies CASSRTGFARAFF.

CDR3 sequence: CASTPPGTGGETQYF. In DNA, the CDR3 is TGTGCCTCCACCCCCCCCGGGACAGGGGGCGAGACCCAGTACTTC. The chain links TRBV11-1 to TRBJ2-5, with 12 bases identical to TRBD1. Losses at the gene ends were 11 bases for V and 5 bases for J; bases not matched to a gene: 12. Germline V gives CDR1 SGHAT, CDR2 FQDESV (reference sequence). The CDR3 length is 15 residues.

About this clone itself: A junction boundary mismatches the germline segment, possibly from a read error. This chain uses TRBV27 with TRBJ1-2, with D maybe TRBD1 (6 bases). The CDR3 is 14 amino acids. Germline V lookup: CDR1 MNHEY, CDR2 SMNVEV (reference sequence). This chain's CDR3 is CASRSGGGGFGCTF. CDR3 bases: TGTGCCAGCCGAAGTGGGGGTGGGGGCTTTGGCTGCACCTTC.

The chain has TRBV4-2 and TRBJ2-1, with no clear D. This CDR3 has 15 residues. Per germline, CDR1 LGHNA and CDR2 YNFKEQ. V was trimmed by 0 bases and J by 4 bases, leaving 10 bases between them. This CDR3 reads CASSQDLTGYNEQFF. DNA for the CDR3: TGTGCCAGCAGCCAAGATTTGACCGGGTACAATGAGCAGTTCTTC.

The chain recombines TRBV7-2 with TRBJ2-7, with TRBD1 as a possible D gene (6 bases). Trimming removed 1 base from V and 0 bases from J, with 16 bases in between. From germline, CDR1 is SGHTA and CDR2 FQGNSA. This CDR3 has 17 amino acids. CDR3 sequence (DNA): TGTGCCAGCAGCTTAGGCCCGGGACATAGGAGCTCCTACGAGCAGTACTTC. Amino acid sequence: CASSLGPGHRSSYEQYF.

In its sample, this clone was seen a few times. The V gene is TRBV20-1, the J gene TRBJ1-2; perhaps TRBD1 as D (6 bases). CDR1 is DFQATT, CDR2 SNEGSKA, per germline (reference sequence). The CDR3 extends over 11 amino acids. The CDR3 DNA sequence: TGCGGGCGGCAGGGGATAGATGGCTACACCTTC. Translating it yields CGRQGIDGYTF.

This sequence joins TRBV5-1 and TRBJ2-1, with TRBD1 matching 7 bases. The junction had 6 bases not matched to a gene; V was cut back by 5 bases and J by 1 base. CDR3 length: 15 amino acids. CDR1 and CDR2 (germline): SGHRS, YFSETQ. The CDR3, as DNA: TGCGCCAGCAGGGATGGGACAGCTTCCTACAATGAGCAGTTCTTC. This encodes CASRDGTASYNEQFF.

The chain links TRBV7-8 to TRBJ2-3; possibly TRBD2 for D (7 bases). The CDR3 is made up of 14 amino acids. Germline V lookup: CDR1 SGHVS, CDR2 FQNEAQ. The V gene lost 8 bases and the J gene lost 6 bases, with 18 bases spanning the gap. In DNA, the CDR3 is TGTGCCAGCCACCGAGGGGGGGGCCCCGATACGCAGTATTTT. Its translation: CASHRGGGPDTQYF.

This rearrangement joins TRBV6-1 to TRBJ1-1; D gene uncertain. Trimming left V 7 bases short and J 1 base short, with 10 bases between. The germline gives CDR1 MNHNS, CDR2 SASEGT. The CDR3 sequence is 13 residues long. The CDR3 nucleotides are TGTGCCAGCATCTTCGACTCGAACACTGAAGCTTTCTTT. Protein: CASIFDSNTEAFF.